The 6 T cell receptor beta chains below were found in one sample sequenced in a study of blood T cell repertoires in COVID-19. Sequencing was performed with immunoSEQ multiplex PCR; in TCRdb, only in-frame clones are kept and a portion is missing. The sample has about 89,000 clones, 80% seen once. The sample taken for sequencing was peripheral blood. The origin of the receptors is a woman older than 75 with acute or convalescent COVID-19.

This chain connects TRBV5-1 to TRBJ2-3; 8 bases are a match to TRBD2. The CDR3 has 15 amino acids. V lost 2 bases and J lost 4; bases outside the gene matches: 6. Germline-derived CDR1 and CDR2 are SGHRS and YFSETQ. CDR3 coding DNA: TGCGCCAGCAGCTTAGTTACTAGCGGCGCAGATACGCAGTATTTT. Translated, it gives CASSLVTSGADTQYF. Together with reference TRBV5-1 and TRBJ2-3, the CDR3 gives the full variable domain: KAGVTQTPRYLIKTRGQQVTLSCSPISGHRSVSWYQQTPGQGLQFLFEYFSETQRNKGNFPGRFSGRQFSNSRSEMNVSTLELGDSALYLCASSLVTSGADTQYFGPGTRLTVL.

The chain recombines TRBV2 with TRBJ1-2, with D maybe TRBD1 (6 bases). The CDR3 has 17 amino acids. V was cut by 7 bases and J by 4 bases, with 25 bases left in between. Germline-derived CDR1 and CDR2 are SNHLY and FYNNEI. The CDR3 DNA sequence: TGTGCCAGCACCCAGGACCTAGGGACACCAAAGCTCTATGGCTACACCTTC. Its protein product is CASTQDLGTPKLYGYTF. The full variable domain, with the rest looked up from reference TRBV2 and TRBJ1-2, is EPEVTQTPSHQVTQMGQEVILRCVPISNHLYFYWYRQILGQKVEFLVSFYNNEISEKSEIFDDQFSVERPDGSNFTLKIRSTKLEDSAMYFCASTQDLGTPKLYGYTFGSGTRLTVV.

This clone occurred once. The CDR3 spells CSASRTVQETQYF. In nucleotides, the CDR3 is TGCAGTGCTAGTAGGACAGTCCAAGAGACCCAGTACTTC. This chain joins TRBV20-1 and TRBJ2-5; perhaps TRBD1 as D (6 bases). The CDR3 contains 13 residues. V lost 3 bases and J lost 1, with 9 bases in between. Looked up from germline, CDR1 is DFQATT and CDR2 is SNEGSKA (reference sequence).

The chain joins TRBV10-1 to TRBJ2-7; maybe TRBD2 (6 bases). Germline V gives CDR1 WNHNN, CDR2 SYGVQD (reference sequence). V dropped 0 bases and J dropped 1 base, with 7 bases sitting between them. The CDR3 extends over 14 amino acids. In nucleotides, the CDR3 is TGCGCCAGCAGTGAGTCGAGCGGGTCCTACGAGCAGTACTTC. Encoded protein: CASSESSGSYEQYF.

The chain employs TRBV2 and TRBJ2-2, with unresolved D. V shed 10 bases and J shed 0 bases, with 9 bases lying between them. This CDR3 is built from 13 residues. Germline V lookup: CDR1 SNHLY, CDR2 FYNNEI. CDR3 DNA sequence: TGTGCCACCCAGTCCACGAACACCGGGGAGCTGTTTTTT. This codes for CATQSTNTGELFF. Supplemented by reference TRBV2 and TRBJ2-2, the full variable domain reads EPEVTQTPSHQVTQMGQEVILRCVPISNHLYFYWYRQILGQKVEFLVSFYNNEISEKSEIFDDQFSVERPDGSNFTLKIRSTKLEDSAMYFCATQSTNTGELFFGEGSRLTVL.

The chain links TRBV29-1 to TRBJ1-3; 7 bases are a match to TRBD1. V lost 7 bases, J lost 4 bases, and 7 bases stayed unmatched. Germline V gene lookup returns CDR1 SQVTM and CDR2 ANQGSEA. This CDR3 contains 13 residues. The chain's CDR3 is CSGVGQVGNTIYF. The CDR3 bases are TGCAGCGGCGTCGGACAGGTGGGAAACACCATATATTTT.